One and the same sample provided the 18 T cell receptor beta chains below, sequenced in a study of T cells after yellow fever vaccination. TCRdb reanalysed the 5' RACE reads using MiXCR and keeps one entry per CDR3 protein. The table records approximately 510,000 distinct CDR3 sequences, 20% to 25% of them present only once. This specimen consisted of PBMCs, obtained about 21 days after the first yellow fever vaccination. The receptors stem from a man younger than 35 who received the YFV17D yellow fever vaccine.

This chain uses TRBV4-3 with TRBJ2-6; D not resolved. Germline CDR1 LGHNA, CDR2 YSLEER. Trimming removed 4 bases at V and 1 base at J, with 14 bases between. The CDR3 spans 17 residues. Here the CDR3 reads CASSRVVNPSGANVLTF. CDR3 DNA: TGCGCCAGCAGCCGGGTCGTAAACCCGTCTGGGGCCAACGTCCTGACTTTC.

This clonotype was found a few times. The rearrangement joins TRBV6-1 to TRBJ2-7, with D possibly TRBD2 on 6 matching bases. This CDR3 contains 15 residues. V gave up 7 bases and J gave up 0 bases, with 16 bases separating them. Germline V lookup: CDR1 MNHNS, CDR2 SASEGT. CDR3 nucleotides: TGTGCCAGCACGGCGGGCGGGGCAAGCTCCTACGAGCAGTACGTC. Translated, it gives CASTAGGASSYEQYV.

This clonotype was observed a handful of times. The chain employs TRBV10-3 and TRBJ2-5, with a weak D call TRBD1 (6 bases). V lost 6 bases, J lost 0 bases, and 11 bases lay in between. The germline V gene encodes CDR1 ENHRY and CDR2 SYGVKD. The CDR3 loop spans 14 amino acids. The CDR3 here is CAISGQQYQETQYF. The CDR3 nucleotides read TGTGCCATCAGCGGACAGCAGTACCAAGAGACCCAGTACTTC.

The chain carries TRBV30 and TRBJ2-2; D gene unclear. This CDR3 region has 14 residues. V was pared by 2 bases and J by 1 base, with 8 bases between. Germline-derived CDR1 and CDR2 are GTSNPN and SVGIG (reference sequence). Written as DNA, the CDR3 is TGTGCCTGGAGTCGGGCTCAGAACACCGGGGAGCTGTTTTTT. It encodes CAWSRAQNTGELFF. Full variable domain (outside the CDR3, taken from reference TRBV30 and TRBJ2-2): SQTIHQWPATLVQPVGSPLSLECTVEGTSNPNLYWYRQAAGRGLQLLFYSVGIGQISSEVPQNLSASRPQDRQFILSSKKLLLSDSGFYLCAWSRAQNTGELFFGEGSRLTVL.

The chain has TRBV20-1 and TRBJ2-2, with a weak D call TRBD1 (6 bases). The CDR3 consists of 14 residues. Trimming stripped 1 base from V and 5 bases from J, with 11 bases between. CDR1 DFQATT and CDR2 SNEGSKA come from the germline V gene (reference sequence). The CDR3 DNA follows: TGCAGTGCTAGAGGGGGACAAATAACCGGGGAGCTGTTTTTT. As protein: CSARGGQITGELFF.

Only a few counts were recorded for this clonotype. J is TRBJ2-4 and V is TRBV11-2; D is unresolved. The V gene's germline CDR1 is SGHAT and CDR2 FQNNGV. The CDR3 has 19 amino acids. Trimming cost V 5 bases and J 0 bases, with 23 bases left between them. The CDR3 nucleotides read TGTGCCAGCAGCACCCCCTCCGCGGCAGGCACGTTAGCCAAAAACATTCAGTACTTC. This sequence encodes CASSTPSAAGTLAKNIQYF.

The chain uses TRBV4-1 and TRBJ1-5; TRBD1 is a possible D gene (6 bases). The ends were cut back, 3 bases at V and 1 base at J, with 7 bases in the middle. CDR3 length: 14 amino acids. CDR1 MGHRA and CDR2 YSYEKL come from the germline V gene. CDR3 loop: CASSHTGSNQPQHF. The CDR3 DNA sequence: TGCGCCAGCAGCCACACAGGGAGCAATCAGCCCCAGCATTTT.

The chain links TRBV6-6 to TRBJ2-7, with D possibly TRBD1 on 5 matching bases. Germline V gene data show CDR1 as MNHNY and CDR2 as SVGAGI (reference sequence). CDR3 length: 13 residues. Trimming removed 2 bases from V and 3 bases from J, with 8 bases in between. This CDR3 is CASSYKGNYEQYF. The CDR3 nucleotides are TGTGCCAGCAGTTACAAGGGGAACTACGAGCAGTACTTC.

This rearrangement joins TRBV13 to TRBJ2-4; D is tentatively TRBD1 or TRBD2 (7 bases each). CDR3 length: 14 amino acids. Germline CDR1 is PRHDT and CDR2 is FYEKMQ (reference sequence). The germline V and J ends were trimmed by 1 base and 8 bases, with 12 bases remaining between them. The CDR3 sequence: CASSLESGGDIQYF. Here the CDR3 DNA reads TGTGCCAGCAGCTTAGAGTCAGGGGGGGACATTCAGTACTTC.

V and J are TRBV4-3 and TRBJ1-1; D is perhaps TRBD1 (5 bases). This CDR3 has 13 residues. The V gene's germline CDR1 is LGHNA and CDR2 YSLEER. Trimming pared 4 bases from V and 10 bases from J, leaving 16 bases between. CDR3 loop: CASSRRMGQAAFF. CDR3 in DNA: TGCGCCAGCAGCCGGCGCATGGGGCAAGCAGCTTTCTTT.

In this sample, this clonotype turned up a few times. This chain uses TRBV28 with TRBJ1-2; TRBD1 matches 7 bases. Germline V gene sequence: CDR1 MDHEN, CDR2 SYDVKM. V was pared by 8 bases and J by 8 bases, with 5 bases of the junction left unmatched. This CDR3 spans 11 amino acids. CDR3 in DNA: TGTGCCAGCTCCAGGGGGGAAGGCTACACCTTC. Translating it yields CASSRGEGYTF.

For this clonotype: A far larger clone is one nucleotide away, so this likely arose from a read error. The genes are TRBV12-3 or TRBV12-4 and TRBJ1-1; D not resolved. Trimming removed 2 bases at V and 5 bases at J, with 3 bases between. The CDR3 is made up of 11 amino acids. The CDR3 reads CASSLWTEAFF. CDR3 sequence (DNA): TGTGCCAGCAGTTTATGGACTGAAGCTTTCTTT.

A few counts support this clonotype. The CDR3 region has the DNA TGTGCCAGCAGTTCTTGGACAGGGCCTACGAACACCGGGGAGCTGTTTTTT. Protein: CASSSWTGPTNTGELFF. The V and J genes are TRBV6-2 or TRBV6-3 and TRBJ2-2; 8 bases map to TRBD1. V lost 4 bases and J lost 0; bases outside the gene matches: 7. The germline V gene encodes CDR1 MNHEY and CDR2 SVGEGT. The CDR3 contains 17 residues.

This clonotype was observed a handful of times. CDR3 in amino acids: CATIDGNGNTGELFF. The DNA of the CDR3 is TGTGCCACCATCGATGGGAACGGGAACACCGGGGAGCTGTTTTTT. The chain uses TRBV15 and TRBJ2-2; D unresolved. Germline CDR1 LNHNV, CDR2 YYDKDF (reference sequence). The CDR3 consists of 15 residues. V lost 7 bases, J lost 1 base, and 13 bases lay in between.

J is TRBJ2-7 and V is TRBV20-1; TRBD2 agrees at 9 bases. There are 15 residues in the CDR3. Per the germline V gene, CDR1 is DFQATT and CDR2 is SNEGSKA (reference sequence). The junction had 9 bases not matched to a gene; V was cut back by 2 bases and J by 4 bases. The CDR3 spells CSARLTSGFIYEQYV. DNA for the CDR3: TGCAGTGCTAGACTCACTAGCGGGTTCATTTACGAGCAGTACGTC.

The chain links TRBV5-1 to TRBJ1-6, with 7 bases matching TRBD1. CDR1 is SGHRS, CDR2 YFSETQ, per germline. The CDR3 runs to 14 residues. With V trimmed by 4 bases and J by 7 bases, 5 bases remained unmatched. CDR3 nucleotides: TGCGCCAGCAGCACCGGACAGGCCAATTCACCCCTCCACTTT. It codes for CASSTGQANSPLHF.

The table lists this clonotype with a few counts. The chain joins TRBV6-2 or TRBV6-3 to TRBJ2-5; 9 bases fit TRBD1. Germline trimming cut 0 bases from V and 9 bases from J; bases unmatched to any gene: 5. The CDR3 is made up of 14 amino acids. Germline V lookup: CDR1 MNHEY, CDR2 SVGEGT. The CDR3 DNA sequence: TGTGCCAGCAGTTACTCGGGGACAGGGAGGGCCCAGTACTTC. This encodes CASSYSGTGRAQYF.

The CDR3 nucleotides read TGTGCCAGCAGCTCTCAGGGGGGCAATAGCAATCAGCCCCAGCATTTT. Amino acids: CASSSQGGNSNQPQHF. This sequence joins TRBV7-9 and TRBJ1-5; TRBD1 matches at 7 bases. This CDR3 has 16 amino acids. With 4 bases clipped from V and 0 bases from J, the junction kept 6 bases outside the gene matches. CDR1 is SEHNR, CDR2 FQNEAQ, per germline (reference sequence).